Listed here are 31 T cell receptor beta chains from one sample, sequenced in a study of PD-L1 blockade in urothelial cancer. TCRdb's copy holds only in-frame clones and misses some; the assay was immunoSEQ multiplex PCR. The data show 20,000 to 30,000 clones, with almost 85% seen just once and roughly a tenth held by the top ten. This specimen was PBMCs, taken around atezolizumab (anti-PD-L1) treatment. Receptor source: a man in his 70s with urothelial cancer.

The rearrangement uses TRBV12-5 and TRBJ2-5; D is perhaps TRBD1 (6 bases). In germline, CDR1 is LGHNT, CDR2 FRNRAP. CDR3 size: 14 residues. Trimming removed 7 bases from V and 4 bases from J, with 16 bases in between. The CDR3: CASAHPQGRETQYF. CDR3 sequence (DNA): TGTGCTAGTGCCCACCCGCAGGGGCGAGAGACCCAGTACTTC.

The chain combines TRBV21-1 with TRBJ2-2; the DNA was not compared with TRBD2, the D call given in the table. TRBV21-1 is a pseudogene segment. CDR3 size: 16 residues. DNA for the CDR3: TGTGCCAGCAGCCACAAGCCAAAGGAGACCACCGGGGAGCTGTTTTTT. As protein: CASSHKPKETTGELFF.

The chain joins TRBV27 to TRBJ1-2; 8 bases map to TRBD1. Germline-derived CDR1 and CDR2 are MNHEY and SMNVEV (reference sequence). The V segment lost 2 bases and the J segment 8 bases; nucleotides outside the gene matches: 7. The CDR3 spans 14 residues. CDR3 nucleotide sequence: TGTGCCAGCAGTTTAATCGGACAGGGACCCGGCTACACCTTC. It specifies CASSLIGQGPGYTF.

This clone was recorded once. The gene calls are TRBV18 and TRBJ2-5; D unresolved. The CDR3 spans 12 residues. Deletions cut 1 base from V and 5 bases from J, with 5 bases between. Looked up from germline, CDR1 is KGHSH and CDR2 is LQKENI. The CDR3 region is CASSPRVETQYF. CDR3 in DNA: TGTGCCAGCTCACCACGAGTGGAGACCCAGTACTTC.

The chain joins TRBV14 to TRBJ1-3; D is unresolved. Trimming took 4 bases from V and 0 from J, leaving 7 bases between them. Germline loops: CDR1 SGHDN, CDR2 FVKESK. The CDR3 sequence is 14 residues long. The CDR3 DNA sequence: TGTGCCAGCAGCCGACAAATCTCTGGAAACACCATATATTTT. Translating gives CASSRQISGNTIYF.

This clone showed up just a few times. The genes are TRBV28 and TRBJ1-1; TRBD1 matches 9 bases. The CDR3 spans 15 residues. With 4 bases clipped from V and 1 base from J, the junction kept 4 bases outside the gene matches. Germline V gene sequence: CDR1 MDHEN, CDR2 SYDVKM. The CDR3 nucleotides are TGTGCCAGCAGTTCGTCGGGACAGGGGAACACTGAAGCTTTCTTT. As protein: CASSSSGQGNTEAFF.

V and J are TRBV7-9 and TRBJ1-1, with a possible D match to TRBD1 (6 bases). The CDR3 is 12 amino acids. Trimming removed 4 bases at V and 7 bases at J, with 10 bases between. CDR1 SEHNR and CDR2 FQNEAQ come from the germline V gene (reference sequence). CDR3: CASSSGTFEAFF. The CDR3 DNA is TGTGCCAGCAGCTCCGGGACATTTGAAGCTTTCTTT.

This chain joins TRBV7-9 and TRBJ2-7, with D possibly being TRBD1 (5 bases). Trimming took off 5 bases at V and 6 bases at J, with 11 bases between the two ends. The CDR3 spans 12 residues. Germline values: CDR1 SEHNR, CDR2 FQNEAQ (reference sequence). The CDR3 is CASSIGQREQYF. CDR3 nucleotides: TGTGCCAGCAGCATTGGACAACGCGAGCAGTACTTC.

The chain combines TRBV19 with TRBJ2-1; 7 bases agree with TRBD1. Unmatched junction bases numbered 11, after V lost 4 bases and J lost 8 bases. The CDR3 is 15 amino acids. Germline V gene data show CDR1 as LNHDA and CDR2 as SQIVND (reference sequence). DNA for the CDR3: TGTGCCAGTAGTAGCCCACAGGGGTTACAATATGAGCAGTTCTTC. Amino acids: CASSSPQGLQYEQFF.

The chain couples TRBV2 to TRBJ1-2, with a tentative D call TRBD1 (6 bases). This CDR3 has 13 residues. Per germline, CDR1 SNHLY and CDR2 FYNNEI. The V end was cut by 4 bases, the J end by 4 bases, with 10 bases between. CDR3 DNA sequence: TGTGCCAGCAGTGCACAGGGTTCCTATGGCTACACCTTC. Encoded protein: CASSAQGSYGYTF. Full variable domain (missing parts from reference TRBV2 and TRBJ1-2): EPEVTQTPSHQVTQMGQEVILRCVPISNHLYFYWYRQILGQKVEFLVSFYNNEISEKSEIFDDQFSVERPDGSNFTLKIRSTKLEDSAMYFCASSAQGSYGYTFGSGTRLTVV.

The CDR3 reads CASSFRTGLAGGHYEQYF. The CDR3 nucleotides are TGTGCCAGCAGCTTCAGAACCGGACTAGCGGGAGGACACTACGAGCAGTACTTC. V gene TRBV7-8 combines with J gene TRBJ2-7; 14 bases are shared with TRBD2. Germline V gene sequence: CDR1 SGHVS, CDR2 FQNEAQ. J lost 3 bases, V lost 3 bases, and 10 bases had no gene match. The CDR3 covers 18 residues.

The CDR3 loop is CASLAGTSGRGNEQFF. The DNA for the CDR3 is TGCGCCAGCCTAGCCGGGACTAGCGGGAGGGGGAATGAGCAGTTCTTC. The genes are TRBV10-2 and TRBJ2-1, with 16 bases fitting TRBD2. The CDR3 has 16 amino acids. V lost 8 bases, J lost 7 bases, and 8 bases stayed unmatched. Germline CDR1 and CDR2: WSHSY and SAAADI.

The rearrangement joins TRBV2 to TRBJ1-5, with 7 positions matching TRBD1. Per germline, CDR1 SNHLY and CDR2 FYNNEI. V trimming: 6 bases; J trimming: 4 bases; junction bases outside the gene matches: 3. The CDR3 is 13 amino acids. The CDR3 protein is CASRGQANQPQHF. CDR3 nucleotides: TGTGCCAGCAGAGGACAGGCAAATCAGCCCCAGCATTTT.

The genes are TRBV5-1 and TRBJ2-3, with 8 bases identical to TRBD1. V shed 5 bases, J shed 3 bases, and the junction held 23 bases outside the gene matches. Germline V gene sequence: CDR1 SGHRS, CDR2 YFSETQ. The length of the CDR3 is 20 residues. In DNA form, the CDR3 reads TGCGCCAGCAGTTCGACTACCGGGACAGGAGACACAATGAGTACAGATACGCAGTATTTT. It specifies CASSSTTGTGDTMSTDTQYF.

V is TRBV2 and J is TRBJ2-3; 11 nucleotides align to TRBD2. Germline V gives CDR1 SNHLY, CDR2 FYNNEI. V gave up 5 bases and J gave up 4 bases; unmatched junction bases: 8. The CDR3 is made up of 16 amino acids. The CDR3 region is CASSHQTSGSSDTQYF. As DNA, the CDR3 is TGTGCCAGCAGTCACCAAACTAGCGGGAGTTCAGATACGCAGTATTTT.

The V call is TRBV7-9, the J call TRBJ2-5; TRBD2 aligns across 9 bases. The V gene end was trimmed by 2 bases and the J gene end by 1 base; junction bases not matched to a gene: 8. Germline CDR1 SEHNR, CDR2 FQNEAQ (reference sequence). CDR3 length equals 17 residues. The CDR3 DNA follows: TGTGCCAGCAGCTTACTATCGGCTAGCGGGATCCAAGAGACCCAGTACTTC. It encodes CASSLLSASGIQETQYF.

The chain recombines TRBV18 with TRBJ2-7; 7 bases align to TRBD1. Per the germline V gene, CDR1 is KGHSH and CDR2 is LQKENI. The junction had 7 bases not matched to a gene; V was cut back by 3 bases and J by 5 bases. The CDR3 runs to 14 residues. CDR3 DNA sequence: TGTGCCAGCTCACCTCTGACAGGGCGGGACGAGCAGTACTTC. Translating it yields CASSPLTGRDEQYF.

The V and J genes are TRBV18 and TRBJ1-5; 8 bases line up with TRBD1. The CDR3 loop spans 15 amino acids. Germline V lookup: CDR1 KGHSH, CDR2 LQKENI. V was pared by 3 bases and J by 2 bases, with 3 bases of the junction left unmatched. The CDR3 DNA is TGTGCCAGCTCACCTACGACAGGGGGCAATCAGCCCCAGCATTTT. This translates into CASSPTTGGNQPQHF.

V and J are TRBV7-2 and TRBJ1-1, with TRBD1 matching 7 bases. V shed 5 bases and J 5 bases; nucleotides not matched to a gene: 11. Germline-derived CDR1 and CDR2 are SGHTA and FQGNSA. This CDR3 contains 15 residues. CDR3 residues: CASSPGDRLTTEAFF. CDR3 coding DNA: TGTGCCAGCAGCCCTGGGGACAGACTGACAACTGAAGCTTTCTTT.

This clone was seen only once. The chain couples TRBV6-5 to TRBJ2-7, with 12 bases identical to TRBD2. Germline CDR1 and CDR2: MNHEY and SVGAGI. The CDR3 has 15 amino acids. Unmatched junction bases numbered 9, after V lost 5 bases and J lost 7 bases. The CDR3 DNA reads TGTGCCAGCAGTGCGCTAGCGGGAGGGCCGGGTGAGCAGTACTTC. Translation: CASSALAGGPGEQYF.

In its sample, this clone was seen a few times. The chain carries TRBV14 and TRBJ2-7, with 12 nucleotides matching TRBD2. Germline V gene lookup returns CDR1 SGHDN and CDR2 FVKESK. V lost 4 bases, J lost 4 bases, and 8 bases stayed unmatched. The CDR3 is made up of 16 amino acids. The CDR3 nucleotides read TGTGCCAGCAGCCCCTGGACTAGCGGGGTGAGATACGAGCAGTACTTC. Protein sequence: CASSPWTSGVRYEQYF.

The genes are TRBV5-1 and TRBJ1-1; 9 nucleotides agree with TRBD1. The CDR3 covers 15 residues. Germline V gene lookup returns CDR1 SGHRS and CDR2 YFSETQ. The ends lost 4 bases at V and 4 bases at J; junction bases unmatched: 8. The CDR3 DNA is TGCGCCAGCAGCGGCCATACAGGGGGCGTCACTGAAGCTTTCTTT. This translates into CASSGHTGGVTEAFF. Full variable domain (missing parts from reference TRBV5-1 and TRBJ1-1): KAGVTQTPRYLIKTRGQQVTLSCSPISGHRSVSWYQQTPGQGLQFLFEYFSETQRNKGNFPGRFSGRQFSNSRSEMNVSTLELGDSALYLCASSGHTGGVTEAFFGQGTRLTVV.

Written as DNA, the CDR3 is TGTGCCAGCGCAGGGCTGGCGAACACCGGGGAGCTGTTTTTT. Amino acids: CASAGLANTGELFF. The chain carries TRBV11-3 and TRBJ2-2; tentative D call: TRBD1 (5 bases). This CDR3 is 14 amino acids long. V shed 8 bases and J shed 0 bases, with 10 bases lying between them. Germline-derived CDR1 and CDR2 are SGHNT and YENEEA.

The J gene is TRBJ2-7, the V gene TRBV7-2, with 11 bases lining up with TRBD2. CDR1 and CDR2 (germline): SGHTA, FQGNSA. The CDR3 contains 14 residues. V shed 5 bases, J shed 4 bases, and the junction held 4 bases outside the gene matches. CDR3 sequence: CASSLRLAGYEQYF. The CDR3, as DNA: TGTGCCAGCAGCCTAAGACTAGCGGGGTACGAGCAGTACTTC.

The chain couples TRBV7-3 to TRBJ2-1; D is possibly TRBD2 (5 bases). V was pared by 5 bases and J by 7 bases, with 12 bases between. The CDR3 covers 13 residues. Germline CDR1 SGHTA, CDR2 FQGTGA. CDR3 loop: CASSTLPGNEQFF. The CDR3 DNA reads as TGTGCCAGCAGCACCCTCCCGGGGAATGAGCAGTTCTTC.

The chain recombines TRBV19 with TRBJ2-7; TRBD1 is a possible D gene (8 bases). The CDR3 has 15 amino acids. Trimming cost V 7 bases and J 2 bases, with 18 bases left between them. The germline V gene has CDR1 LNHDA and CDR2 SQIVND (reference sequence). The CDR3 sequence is CASNPSGQGTYEQYF. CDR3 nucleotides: TGTGCCAGTAACCCTAGCGGACAGGGCACCTACGAGCAGTACTTC.

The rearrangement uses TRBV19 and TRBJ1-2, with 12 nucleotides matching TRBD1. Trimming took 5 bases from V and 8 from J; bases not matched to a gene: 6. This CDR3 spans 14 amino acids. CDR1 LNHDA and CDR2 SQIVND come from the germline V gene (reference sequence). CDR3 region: CASSPGTGGIGYTF. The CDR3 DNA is TGTGCCAGTAGTCCGGGGACAGGGGGCATCGGCTACACCTTC. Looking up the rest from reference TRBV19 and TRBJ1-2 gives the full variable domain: DGGITQSPKYLFRKEGQNVTLSCEQNLNHDAMYWYRQDPGQGLRLIYYSQIVNDFQKGDIAEGYSVSREKKESFPLTVTSAQKNPTAFYLCASSPGTGGIGYTFGSGTRLTVV.

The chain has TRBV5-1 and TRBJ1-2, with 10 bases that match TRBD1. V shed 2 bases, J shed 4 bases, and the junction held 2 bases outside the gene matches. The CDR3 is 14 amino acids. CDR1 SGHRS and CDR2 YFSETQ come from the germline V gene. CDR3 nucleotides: TGCGCCAGCAGCTTCGGGACAGGGGTCTATGGCTACACCTTC. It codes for CASSFGTGVYGYTF.

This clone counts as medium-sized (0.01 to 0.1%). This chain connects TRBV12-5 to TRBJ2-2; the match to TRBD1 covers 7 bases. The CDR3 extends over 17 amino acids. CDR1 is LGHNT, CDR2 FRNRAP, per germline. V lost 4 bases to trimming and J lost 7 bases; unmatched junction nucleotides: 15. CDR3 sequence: CASGWITDRELGGELFF. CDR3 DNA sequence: TGTGCTAGTGGTTGGATAACCGACAGGGAATTGGGCGGGGAGCTGTTTTTT.

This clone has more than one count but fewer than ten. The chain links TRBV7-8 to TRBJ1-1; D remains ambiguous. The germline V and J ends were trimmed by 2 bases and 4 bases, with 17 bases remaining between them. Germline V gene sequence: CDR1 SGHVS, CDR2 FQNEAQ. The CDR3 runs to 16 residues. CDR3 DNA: TGTGCCAGCAGCTTAATGAACTGGGGAGCGGCCACTGAAGCTTTCTTT. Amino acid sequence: CASSLMNWGAATEAFF.

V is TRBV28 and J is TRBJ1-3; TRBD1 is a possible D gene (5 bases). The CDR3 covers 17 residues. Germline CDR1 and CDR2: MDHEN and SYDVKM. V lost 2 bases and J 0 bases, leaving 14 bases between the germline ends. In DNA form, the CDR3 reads TGTGCCAGCAGTTTAGCGGGGGAGTCTCTCTCTGGAAACACCATATATTTT. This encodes CASSLAGESLSGNTIYF.